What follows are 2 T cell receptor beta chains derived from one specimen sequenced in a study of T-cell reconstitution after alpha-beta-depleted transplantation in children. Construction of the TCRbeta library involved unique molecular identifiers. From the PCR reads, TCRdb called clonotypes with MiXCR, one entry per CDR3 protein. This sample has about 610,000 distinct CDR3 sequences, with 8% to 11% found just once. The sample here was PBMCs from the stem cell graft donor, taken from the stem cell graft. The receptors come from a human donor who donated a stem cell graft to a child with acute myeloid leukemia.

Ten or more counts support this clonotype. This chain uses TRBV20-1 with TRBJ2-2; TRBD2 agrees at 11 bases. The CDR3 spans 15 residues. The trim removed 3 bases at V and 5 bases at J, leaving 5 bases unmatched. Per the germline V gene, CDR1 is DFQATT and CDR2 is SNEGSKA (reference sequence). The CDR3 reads CSASRLAGGTGELFF. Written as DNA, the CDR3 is TGCAGTGCTAGTCGTCTAGCGGGAGGAACCGGGGAGCTGTTTTTT.

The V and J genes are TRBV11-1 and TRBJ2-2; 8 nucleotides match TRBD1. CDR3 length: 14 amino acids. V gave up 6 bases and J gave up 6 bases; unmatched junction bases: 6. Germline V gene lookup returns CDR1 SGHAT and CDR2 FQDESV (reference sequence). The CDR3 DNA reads TGTGCCAGCAGGGTTGCAGGGGGCGCCGGGGAGCTGTTTTTT. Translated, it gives CASRVAGGAGELFF.